A single sample is the source of the 22 T cell receptor beta chains below, sequenced in a study of T cells after yellow fever vaccination. TCRdb reanalysed the 5' RACE reads using MiXCR and keeps one entry per CDR3 protein. The data show hundreds of thousands of distinct CDR3 sequences, around an eighth seen once. Here the sequenced sample was CD4+ T cells sorted from PBMCs, taken 15 days after the yellow fever booster vaccination. These receptors all stem from a man aged 18 to 29 who received the YFV17D yellow fever vaccine.

In this sample, this clonotype turned up many times. The chain joins TRBV4-3 to TRBJ2-5, with a tentative D call TRBD2 (6 bases). The CDR3 sequence is 14 residues long. Germline V lookup: CDR1 LGHNA, CDR2 YSLEER. V was pared by 4 bases and J by 5 bases, with 14 bases between. The CDR3 DNA sequence: TGCGCCAGCAGCCTCCAGGGCGGGAAGGAGACCCAGTACTTC. It translates to CASSLQGGKETQYF.

This clonotype was counted at least ten times. The rearrangement joins TRBV12-3 or TRBV12-4 to TRBJ1-5; D is perhaps TRBD1 (5 bases). The CDR3 covers 12 residues. V was pared by 4 bases and J by 7 bases, with 8 bases between. This CDR3 reads CASSWTSQPQHF. In DNA, the CDR3 is TGTGCCAGCAGTTGGACAAGCCAGCCCCAGCATTTT.

This clonotype was counted between two and nine times. V is TRBV7-3 and J is TRBJ2-3; 12 bases fit TRBD2. The CDR3 has 15 amino acids. Germline V CDR1 and CDR2: SGHTA, FQGTGA. Trimming cost V 6 bases and J 1 base; bases outside gene matches: 2. The DNA for the CDR3 is TGTGCCAGCAGACCTAGCGGGAGGGGCACAGATACGCAGTATTTT. Amino acids: CASRPSGRGTDTQYF.

The rearrangement joins TRBV6-5 to TRBJ2-5; 10 bases line up with TRBD2. Germline V gives CDR1 MNHEY, CDR2 SVGAGI. The J segment lost 5 bases and the V segment lost 0 bases, leaving 9 bases of the junction unmatched. This CDR3 spans 17 amino acids. CDR3: CASSYSMQRGGQETQYF. The DNA for the CDR3 is TGTGCCAGCAGTTACTCGATGCAGCGGGGGGGCCAGGAGACCCAGTACTTC.

This clonotype was found many times. An end of the junction does not agree with germline; a read error may underlie this. The rearrangement joins TRBV12-3 or TRBV12-4 to TRBJ2-5, with TRBD1 matching 8 bases. The length of the CDR3 is 13 residues. The CDR3 DNA follows: TGTGCCAGCAGTTTATCAGGGGGCCCTTCGTCCCACTTC. Protein: CASSLSGGPSSHF.

This clonotype was seen more than once but under ten times. The chain recombines TRBV18 with TRBJ2-7; perhaps TRBD2 as D (5 bases). Trimming removed 2 bases from V and 2 bases from J, with 10 bases in between. Looked up from germline, CDR1 is KGHSH and CDR2 is LQKENI. The CDR3 contains 14 residues. The DNA for the CDR3 is TGTGCCAGCTCACCAGGGGTCGGGGCCTACGAGCAGTACTTC. Protein product: CASSPGVGAYEQYF.

The chain joins TRBV7-9 to TRBJ2-3; TRBD2 agrees at 9 bases. The V and J ends lost 2 bases and 3 bases, in that order; junction bases with no gene match: 6. The CDR3 spans 16 residues. CDR1 and CDR2 from the germline V gene are SEHNR and FQNEAQ (reference sequence). CDR3 protein: CASSLSLAGFTDTQYF. The CDR3 coding sequence is TGTGCCAGCAGCTTATCTCTAGCGGGGTTTACAGATACGCAGTATTTT.

Comments on this clonotype: This sequence may be a read error, since a much larger clone differs from it by one base. The rearrangement uses TRBV7-9 and TRBJ2-3; D possibly uses TRBD1 or TRBD2 (5 bases each). Per the germline V gene, CDR1 is SEHNR and CDR2 is FQNEAQ (reference sequence). Trimming left V 6 bases short and J 2 bases short, with 18 bases between. The CDR3 consists of 16 residues. The CDR3 nucleotides read TGTGCCAGCAGTCCAGGGACCCCGGCCCACACAGATACGCAGTATTTT. Its protein product is CASSPGTPAHTDTQYF.

The chain combines TRBV5-1 with TRBJ2-1; weak D call: TRBD2 (5 bases). V gave up 6 bases and J gave up 0 bases, with 13 bases separating them. This CDR3 comprises 15 residues. Germline CDR1 is SGHRS and CDR2 is YFSETQ. The CDR3 protein is CASTSSGSSYNEQFF. CDR3 nucleotide sequence: TGCGCCAGCACTTCATCGGGAAGCTCCTACAATGAGCAGTTCTTC.

This chain uses TRBV7-9 with TRBJ2-3; TRBD2 matches at 12 bases. CDR1 is SEHNR, CDR2 FQNEAQ, per germline (reference sequence). V dropped 5 bases and J dropped 2; count of bases not matched to a gene: 5. The CDR3 length is 16 residues. CDR3 region: CASSRLAGVYTDTQYF. The CDR3 nucleotides are TGTGCCAGCAGCCGACTAGCGGGGGTCTACACAGATACGCAGTATTTT. Supplemented by reference TRBV7-9 and TRBJ2-3, the full variable domain reads DTGVSQNPRHKITKRGQNVTFRCDPISEHNRLYWYRQTLGQGPEFLTYFQNEAQLEKSRLLSDRFSAERPKGSFSTLEIQRTEQGDSAMYLCASSRLAGVYTDTQYFGPGTRLTVL.

This clonotype was picked up a small number of times. The rearrangement links TRBV12-3 or TRBV12-4 to TRBJ2-2; D may be TRBD2 (7 bases). CDR3 length equals 16 residues. Trimming removed 2 bases at V and 5 bases at J, with 15 bases between. The CDR3 loop is CASSLTGGSRTGELFF. CDR3 in DNA: TGTGCCAGCAGTTTAACGGGGGGCTCAAGGACCGGGGAGCTGTTTTTT.

The chain has TRBV12-3 or TRBV12-4 and TRBJ1-5; no clear D gene. V lost 0 bases to trimming and J lost 7 bases, with 13 bases between them. The length of the CDR3 is 15 residues. This CDR3 reads CASSLAPDSGQPQHF. The CDR3 coding sequence is TGTGCCAGCAGTTTAGCGCCGGATTCTGGGCAGCCCCAGCATTTT.

There are many counts of this clonotype. The chain couples TRBV12-3 or TRBV12-4 to TRBJ2-5, with 13 bases lining up with TRBD2. This CDR3 is 17 amino acids long. V was clipped by 5 bases and J by 6 bases; unmatched bases: 12. CDR3 protein: CASSTNSGLAGLKTQYF. The CDR3 DNA is TGTGCCAGCAGTACCAATTCGGGACTAGCGGGGTTAAAGACCCAGTACTTC.

V gene TRBV4-2 combines with J gene TRBJ2-3; 7 bases map to TRBD1. The CDR3 is 17 residues long. Per the germline V gene, CDR1 is LGHNA and CDR2 is YNFKEQ. V lost 2 bases, J lost 7 bases, and 15 bases stayed unmatched. CDR3 coding DNA: TGTGCCAGCAGCCAAAACTACGGGCAGGGGGATACGTATACGCAGTATTTT. Residues: CASSQNYGQGDTYTQYF.

The V and J genes are TRBV2 and TRBJ2-4; D is undetermined. V lost 5 bases, J lost 1 base, and 9 bases lay in between. The germline gives CDR1 SNHLY, CDR2 FYNNEI. The CDR3 covers 14 residues. CDR3: CASSRLGAKNIQYF. In DNA, the CDR3 is TGTGCCAGCAGTAGGCTGGGGGCCAAAAACATTCAGTACTTC.

This clonotype showed up just a few times. The genes are TRBV2 and TRBJ2-1, with D hard to call. The germline V and J ends were trimmed by 10 bases and 0 bases, with 4 bases remaining between them. The CDR3 consists of 11 residues. Per the germline V gene, CDR1 is SNHLY and CDR2 is FYNNEI. CDR3: CATSSYNEQFF. The CDR3 bases are TGTGCCACCAGCTCCTACAATGAGCAGTTCTTC.

This clonotype was detected a few times. The V call is TRBV27, the J call TRBJ2-1, with TRBD2 matching over 8 bases. CDR1 is MNHEY, CDR2 SMNVEV, per germline (reference sequence). After removal of 5 bases from V and 6 bases from J, the junction contained 12 bases not matched to a gene. The CDR3 length is 16 residues. CDR3 region: CASSSGGALRSNEQFF. For the CDR3, the DNA is TGTGCCAGCAGTAGCGGGGGCGCGTTGAGGTCCAATGAGCAGTTCTTC.

The rearrangement joins TRBV3-1 to TRBJ2-1; maybe TRBD2 (5 bases). The CDR3 consists of 16 residues. Trimming stripped 1 base from V and 4 bases from J, with 14 bases between. Germline-derived CDR1 and CDR2 are LGHDT and YNNKEL (reference sequence). The CDR3: CASSQGVGAQYNEQFF. CDR3 coding DNA: TGTGCCAGCAGCCAAGGGGTGGGAGCGCAATACAATGAGCAGTTCTTC.

The chain uses TRBV12-3 or TRBV12-4 and TRBJ1-3; D remains unclear. V was trimmed by 10 bases and J by 3 bases, leaving 10 bases between them. The length of the CDR3 is 12 residues. The CDR3 sequence is CATAGIGNTIYF. The CDR3 DNA sequence: TGTGCCACCGCTGGTATTGGAAACACCATATATTTT.

This clonotype occurred many times. The V call is TRBV7-3, the J call TRBJ2-3; TRBD2 agrees at 7 bases. This CDR3 comprises 16 residues. Germline loops: CDR1 SGHTA, CDR2 FQGTGA. V lost 1 base to trimming and J lost 5 bases; unmatched junction nucleotides: 9. CDR3 nucleotides: TGTGCCAGCAGCTTAAATTCCCGGGGGGTGAGAGATACGCAGTATTTT. Amino acids: CASSLNSRGVRDTQYF. The full variable domain, completed using reference TRBV7-3 and TRBJ2-3, is GAGVSQTPSNKVTEKGKYVELRCDPISGHTALYWYRQSLGQGPEFLIYFQGTGAADDSGLPNDRFFAVRPEGSVSTLKIQRTERGDSAVYLCASSLNSRGVRDTQYFGPGTRLTVL.

The V call is TRBV4-2, the J call TRBJ1-2, with D maybe TRBD1 (5 bases). Germline CDR1 reads LGHNA; CDR2 reads YNFKEQ. The CDR3 spans 19 residues. Deletions cut 1 base from V and 2 bases from J, with 23 bases between. CDR3 amino acids: CASSQVPLGTRSRNYGYTF. The CDR3 DNA reads TGTGCCAGCAGCCAAGTCCCCCTGGGGACCAGATCTCGGAACTATGGCTACACCTTC.

The chain joins TRBV7-2 to TRBJ1-4, with D hard to call. V was trimmed by 4 bases and J by 3 bases, leaving 12 bases between them. The germline V gene has CDR1 SGHTA and CDR2 FQGNSA. CDR3 length equals 15 residues. As DNA, the CDR3 is TGTGCCAGCAGCTCGCTCCTGGGGTCTAATGAAAAACTGTTTTTT. It yields the protein CASSSLLGSNEKLFF. The full variable domain, with the rest looked up from reference TRBV7-2 and TRBJ1-4, is GAGVSQSPSNKVTEKGKDVELRCDPISGHTALYWYRQSLGQGLEFLIYFQGNSAPDKSGLPSDRFSAERTGGSVSTLTIQRTQQEDSAVYLCASSSLLGSNEKLFFGSGTQLSVL.